A selection of T cell receptor beta chains follows, all from one sample in a study of cytotoxic CD8 clonotypes in ibrutinib-treated CLL. Assay: immunoSEQ multiplex PCR; the TCRdb copy retains only in-frame clones and omits some. This table holds about 300,000 clones, 60% to 80% found once. The material was PBMCs, obtained at disease progression, from a patient treated with ibrutinib. Source of these receptors: a human donor with chronic lymphocytic leukemia. CDR3s include the opening cysteine and the closing phenylalanine or tryptophan. A D gene is named only where the DNA matches it firmly. Clone size is shown for a subset of rows, as once, few, many or a class of expanded clone.

V gene	D gene	clone size	J gene	CDR3 DNA	CDR3 protein
TRBV2	TRBD2	NA	TRBJ2-1	TGTGCCAGCAGGGCGGGACTAGCGGGGATCGATGAGCAGTTCTTC	CASRAGLAGIDEQFF
TRBV29-1	NA	NA	TRBJ2-1	TGCAGCGTTGAGGGGGCCCGGGAGGCCTACAATGAGCAGTTCTTC	CSVEGAREAYNEQFF
TRBV19	NA	NA	TRBJ2-2	TGTGCCAGTAGAAGAGACGGGAACACCGGGGAGCTGTTTTTT	CASRRDGNTGELFF
TRBV18	TRBD2	NA	TRBJ2-7	TGTGCCAGCTCACCACTCCCCCACGGGGGGTACGAGCAGTACTTC	CASSPLPHGGYEQYF
TRBV6-1	NA	NA	TRBJ1-5	TGTGCCAGCCGTGGGCTTAATCAGCCCCAGCATTTT	CASRGLNQPQHF
TRBV11-1	TRBD1	NA	TRBJ2-1	TGTGCCAGCAGCTTACGGTTGACCGGGACAGGGGGCTCCTACAATGAGCAGTTCTTC	CASSLRLTGTGGSYNEQFF
TRBV4-2	NA	NA	TRBJ2-7	TGTGCCAGCAGCCAAGGTTTGCTCGACGAGCAGTACTTC	CASSQGLLDEQYF
TRBV18	NA	NA	TRBJ2-2	TGTGCCAGCTCAGACATGAACACCGGGGAGCTGTTTTTT	CASSDMNTGELFF
TRBV19	TRBD2	NA	TRBJ2-7	TGTGCCAGTAGTATAGCGGGAGGGTACGAGCAGTACTTC	CASSIAGGYEQYF
TRBV7-2	NA	NA	TRBJ2-5	TGTGCCAGCAGCTTATATGCAGTAAAAGAGACCCAGTACTTC	CASSLYAVKETQYF
TRBV18	TRBD2	NA	TRBJ2-7	TGTGCCAGCTCACCACCGTACGGGGGGGGCTACGAGCAGTACTTC	CASSPPYGGGYEQYF
TRBV29-1	NA	NA	TRBJ2-3	TGCAGCGTTGAGAGACACATCACAGATACGCAGTATTTT	CSVERHITDTQYF
TRBV7-2	NA	NA	TRBJ2-1	TGTGCCAGCAGCTTAGGGCTAGCGTATCCCGACCCCAATGAGCAGTTCTTC	CASSLGLAYPDPNEQFF
TRBV5-6	NA	NA	TRBJ2-7	TGTGCCAGCAGCTTGGAGCCAGGGCCTTCCTACGAGCAGTACTTC	CASSLEPGPSYEQYF
TRBV7-9	NA	NA	TRBJ2-1	TGTGCCAGCAGCGATAACCCCTACAATGAGCAGTTCTTC	CASSDNPYNEQFF
TRBV11-2	NA	NA	TRBJ1-2	TGTGCCAGCAGCTTATATCCGGTCGATGGCTACACCTTC	CASSLYPVDGYTF
TRBV29-1	TRBD2	NA	TRBJ2-7	TGCAGCGTTGTAGCGGGGGGCTCCTACGAGCAGTACTTC	CSVVAGGSYEQYF
TRBV9	NA	few	TRBJ1-2	TGTGCCAGCAGCGAGACGCGGGACGGCTACACCTTC	CASSETRDGYTF
TRBV10-3	NA	NA	TRBJ1-5	TGTGCCATCAGCCCTGACAGGAGTGCCAATCAGCCCCAGCATTTT	CAISPDRSANQPQHF
TRBV4-1	TRBD2	NA	TRBJ2-5	TGCGCCAGCAGCCAAGGCACTAGCGGGAGACCACAAGAGACCCAGTACTTC	CASSQGTSGRPQETQYF
TRBV27	NA	NA	TRBJ2-7	TGTGCCAGCAGCGTTGGGGGGGGCATAGTTTACGAGCAGTACTTC	CASSVGGGIVYEQYF
TRBV9	TRBD2	NA	TRBJ2-7	TGTGCCAGCAGCGTAGACGGGAGGGCCTCCTACGAGCAGTACTTC	CASSVDGRASYEQYF
TRBV9	NA	NA	TRBJ1-4	TGTGCCAGCAGCGTAGCGTTGGGGAACGAAAAACTGTTTTTT	CASSVALGNEKLFF
TRBV15	TRBD1	NA	TRBJ2-7	TGTGCCACCAGCAGAGATCTGCCCGGACAGGGGGACTACGAGCAGTACTTC	CATSRDLPGQGDYEQYF
TRBV7-8	NA	few	TRBJ1-3	TGTGCCAGCAGCTTAGGGACAGCCAACACCATATATTTT	CASSLGTANTIYF
TRBV9	TRBD2	NA	TRBJ2-1	TGTGCCAGCAGCGTGGCTAGCGGACGACATGAGCAGTTCTTC	CASSVASGRHEQFF
TRBV12-2	NA	NA	TRBJ2-7	TGTGCAAGTCGCTTAAGGCCCTACGAGCAGTACTTC	CASRLRPYEQYF
TRBV6-5	NA	NA	TRBJ1-1	TGTGCCAGCAGGCAAGAGGGGTCAGTTGCTTTCTTT	CASRQEGSVAFF
TRBV19	NA	once	TRBJ2-7	TGTGCCAGTAGTGGAGACAGGAAGGGGCCTGGGGAGCAGTACTTC	CASSGDRKGPGEQYF
TRBV13	NA	NA	TRBJ2-3	TGTGCCAGCAGCACCGCTGGTAGCACAGATACGCAGTATTTT	CASSTAGSTDTQYF
TRBV19	NA	NA	TRBJ1-2	TGTGCCAGTAGCCCCTTCGGGGATGGCTACACCTTC	CASSPFGDGYTF
TRBV11-2	NA	NA	TRBJ1-5	TGTGCCAGCAGCTTAGATTCGGGCAGGCAGCCCCAGCATTTT	CASSLDSGRQPQHF
TRBV5-1	NA	NA	TRBJ1-2	TGCGCCAGCAGCCTGGGGGACGGGACCCCCTATGGCTACACCTTC	CASSLGDGTPYGYTF
TRBV28	TRBD2	once	TRBJ2-1	TGTGCCAGCAGTATAGAATTCACTAGCGGGATAGGGACCTACAATGAGCAGTTCTTC	CASSIEFTSGIGTYNEQFF
TRBV4-1	TRBD1	NA	TRBJ2-5	TGCGCCAGCAGCCCAGAGGACAGGCCTAACCGGGTGACCCAGTACTTC	CASSPEDRPNRVTQYF
TRBV4-1	NA	NA	TRBJ1-4	TGCGCCAGCAGCCAGCTAACCCCCGCCGGGGGTCGGTTGGGTGAAAAACTGTTTTTT	CASSQLTPAGGRLGEKLFF